Listed below are T cell receptor beta chains from one sample, sequenced in a study of blood T cells in healthy people across ages. One entry per CDR3 protein results from TCRdb running MiXCR on the 5' RACE reads. Of about 1.1 million distinct CDR3 sequences in the sample, less than 45% were seen once. Input material: blood. All receptors derive from a man between 18 and 29 years old in good health. Both conserved end residues are part of each CDR3. A D gene is named only where the DNA matches it firmly.

D | length | V | CDR3
NA | 14 | TRBV5-1 | CASSLTVRGYEQYF
TRBD1 | 15 | TRBV9 | CASSVGQGSYNEQYF
NA | 13 | TRBV4-2 | CASSQELAYEQYF
NA | 13 | TRBV5-1 | CASSQGPVGEAFF
NA | 11 | TRBV3-1 | CASSQGLEQFF
NA | 14 | TRBV3-1 | CASSQGGIRETQYF
NA | 15 | TRBV4-3 | CASSQEGTSNQPQHF
NA | 15 | TRBV27 | CASSSRDSSTDTQYF
NA | 14 | TRBV4-1 | CASSQGGEAGELFF
NA | 18 | TRBV7-2 | CASSLALFRISYNSPLHF
NA | 14 | TRBV15 | CATSGDSPGGEAFF
NA | 13 | TRBV7-2 | CASSSSNTDTQYF
NA | 14 | TRBV5-1 | CASSHPLSGDTQYF
TRBD1 | 17 | TRBV9 | CASSGGQPQKRGNTIYF
NA | 14 | TRBV4-3 | CASSQEEGSGGYTF
NA | 15 | TRBV11-2 | CASSLVSGQKNIQYF
NA | 14 | TRBV27 | CASSFGGSVAEQFF
NA | 15 | TRBV7-9 | CASSITGNLQETQYF
TRBD1 | 15 | TRBV20-1 | CSAPASQGAREKLFF
NA | 13 | TRBV6-2/TRBV6-3 | CASSRQVDNEQYF
NA | 14 | TRBV24-1 | CATSDPDRYNEQFF
NA | 13 | TRBV27 | CASRENFQETQYF
TRBD1 | 16 | TRBV20-1 | CSAIYFRGQGRDTQYF
NA | 14 | TRBV9 | CASSVVEAVHEQFF
TRBD1 | 17 | TRBV5-1 | CASSPQMGTGEVDTQYF
TRBD1 | 15 | TRBV6-6 | CASSYSETGVQPQHF
NA | 14 | TRBV5-1 | CASSQGQTYNEQFF
NA | 14 | TRBV20-1 | CSARVRPLDSPLRF
NA | 13 | TRBV19 | CASSMTGTQPQHF
NA | 14 | TRBV18 | CASSPTAASYGYTF
TRBD2 | 13 | TRBV20-1 | CSASTPSGGEQFF
TRBD1 | 14 | TRBV5-1 | CASSTGGPNTEAFF
TRBD2 | 16 | TRBV4-3 | CASSQGAGVLSYEQYF
NA | 12 | TRBV29-1 | CSVERGSVKQYF
TRBD2 | 17 | TRBV7-2 | CASSLELAGGPYNEQYF
TRBD2 | 17 | TRBV12-3/TRBV12-4 | CASSFHTSGGSYNEQFF
TRBD1 | 15 | TRBV10-3 | CAISDLQGVTYEQYF